This passage covers 25 T cell receptor beta chains from one sample sequenced in a study of shared clonotypes between healthy human individuals. TCRdb keeps only in-frame clones here, not all; method: immunoSEQ multiplex PCR. Found here are around 430,000 clones, about 76% of them singletons; the top ten hold under 15%. Sequencing input: PBMCs. The receptors stem from a woman in her thirties or forties in good health. Some clones in this sample may be carry-over from other donors' samples.

Regarding this clone: It is likely a read error: a sequence one base away is far more abundant. The sample contains more than one DNA sequence encoding this CDR3. The chain joins TRBV2 to TRBJ1-2, with D maybe TRBD1 (5 bases). The CDR3 runs 13 residues. The V gene lost 2 bases and the J gene lost 1 base, with 5 bases spanning the gap. Per germline, CDR1 SNHLY and CDR2 FYNNEI. CDR3 region: CASSEQGNYGYTF. CDR3 in DNA: TGTGCCAGCAGTGAACAGGGTAACTATGGCTACACCTTC.

The rearrangement joins TRBV5-4 to TRBJ2-1, with D possibly called TRBD1 or TRBD2 (5 bases each). CDR3 length: 14 amino acids. Looked up from germline, CDR1 is SGHNT and CDR2 is YYREEE (reference sequence). Between the trimmed V and J ends, which lost 0 bases and 8 bases, there was a span of 12 bases. CDR3 loop: CASSLEFLGDEQFF. The CDR3 nucleotides read TGTGCCAGCAGCTTGGAGTTTTTGGGGGATGAGCAGTTCTTC. The complete variable domain, with remaining parts taken from reference TRBV5-4 and TRBJ2-1, reads ETGVTQSPTHLIKTRGQQVTLRCSSQSGHNTVSWYQQALGQGPQFIFQYYREEENGRGNFPPRFSGLQFPNYSSELNVNALELDDSALYLCASSLEFLGDEQFFGPGTRLTVL.

The chain links TRBV27 to TRBJ2-1; 12 nucleotides agree with TRBD2. The CDR3 is 16 residues long. Germline CDR1 is MNHEY and CDR2 is SMNVEV (reference sequence). The V and J ends lost 4 bases and 6 bases, in that order; junction bases with no gene match: 7. The chain's CDR3 is CASSSLTSGRANEQFF. Here the CDR3 DNA reads TGTGCCAGCAGTTCCCTGACTAGCGGGAGAGCCAATGAGCAGTTCTTC.

The rearrangement joins TRBV7-3 to TRBJ2-1; 7 bases agree with TRBD2. The CDR3 has 16 residues. Germline loops: CDR1 SGHTA, CDR2 FQGTGA. V trimming: 0 bases; J trimming: 6 bases; junction bases outside the gene matches: 8. This CDR3 reads CASSLTRRERGNEQFF. As DNA, the CDR3 is TGTGCCAGCAGCTTAACCCGGCGGGAGAGGGGCAATGAGCAGTTCTTC.

The CDR3 DNA reads TGTGCCAGCAGCCAAACTGGGACAGAGTTCTATGGCTACACCTTC. It specifies CASSQTGTEFYGYTF. This rearrangement joins TRBV28 to TRBJ1-2, with 7 bases lining up with TRBD1. The V segment lost 6 bases and the J segment 4 bases; nucleotides outside the gene matches: 11. This CDR3 is 15 amino acids long. The V gene's germline CDR1 is MDHEN and CDR2 SYDVKM.

V gene TRBV7-2 combines with J gene TRBJ2-1; no clear D gene. Germline V CDR1 and CDR2: SGHTA, FQGNSA. Trimming left V 5 bases short and J 7 bases short, with 15 bases between. The CDR3 consists of 14 residues. CDR3 nucleotide sequence: TGTGCCAGCAGCGCCGGACGGATTCTAAATGAGCAGTTCTTC. This translates into CASSAGRILNEQFF.

This clone appeared a single time. The genes are TRBV5-6 and TRBJ2-2; 10 nucleotides line up with TRBD2. This CDR3 has 15 residues. The trim removed 7 bases at V and 1 base at J, leaving 4 bases unmatched. CDR1 is SGHDT and CDR2 is YYEEEE in the germline V gene. This CDR3 is CASELAGGNTGELFF. The CDR3 nucleotides read TGTGCCAGCGAATTAGCGGGAGGGAACACCGGGGAGCTGTTTTTT.

V gene TRBV7-9 combines with J gene TRBJ2-7; tentative D call: TRBD2 (6 bases). In germline, CDR1 is SEHNR, CDR2 FQNEAQ (reference sequence). V lost 1 base, J lost 2 bases, and 12 bases lay in between. This CDR3 spans 15 amino acids. CDR3 in DNA: TGTGCCAGCAGCTTAGAGGTAGCGGCCCCCTACGAGCAGTACTTC. This sequence encodes CASSLEVAAPYEQYF.

The chain recombines TRBV29-1 with TRBJ2-5; D might be TRBD1 or TRBD2, each matching 6 bases. Germline CDR1 and CDR2: SQVTM and ANQGSEA. The CDR3 is made up of 14 amino acids. V was cut by 0 bases and J by 4 bases, with 12 bases left in between. DNA of the CDR3: TGCAGCGTTGAAGAGAGGGGGGCGGGAGAGACCCAGTACTTC. As protein: CSVEERGAGETQYF. Full variable domain (missing parts from reference TRBV29-1 and TRBJ2-5): SAVISQKPSRDICQRGTSLTIQCQVDSQVTMMFWYRQQPGQSLTLIATANQGSEATYESGFVIDKFPISRPNLTFSTLTVSNMSPEDSSIYLCSVEERGAGETQYFGPGTRLLVL.

This clone showed up just a few times. The chain combines TRBV18 with TRBJ1-2, with D hard to call. The germline V gene has CDR1 KGHSH and CDR2 LQKENI. Trimming cost V 0 bases and J 4 bases, with 9 bases left between them. The CDR3 covers 14 residues. The CDR3 bases are TGTGCCAGCTCACCACCGGAAGGGTTCTATGGCTACACCTTC. This translates into CASSPPEGFYGYTF. Supplemented by reference TRBV18 and TRBJ1-2, the full variable domain reads NAGVMQNPRHLVRRRGQEARLRCSPMKGHSHVYWYRQLPEEGLKFMVYLQKENIIDESGMPKERFSAEFPKEGPSILRIQQVVRGDSAAYFCASSPPEGFYGYTFGSGTRLTVV.

This clone was observed a single time. The CDR3 coding sequence is TGTGCCAGCAGCCCTAGCGGGAGGTACTACGAGCAGTACTTC. Translating gives CASSPSGRYYEQYF. This chain uses TRBV5-5 with TRBJ2-7; 11 nucleotides line up with TRBD2. The V and J ends lost 4 bases and 3 bases, in that order; junction bases with no gene match: 3. In germline, CDR1 is SGHKS, CDR2 YYEKEE (reference sequence). The CDR3 is 14 residues long.

A note on this clone: The DNA is left out, because the CDR3 cannot be placed on it with certainty; the CDR3 is given as TCRdb lists it. The V and J genes are TRBV12-1 and TRBJ2-2; TRBD2, the D gene given by the table, was not confirmed from the DNA. TRBV12-1 counts as a pseudogene. The CDR3 region is 16 residues in length, termini included. The CDR3 loop is CASSFVASGTVGELFF.

This chain uses TRBV12-5 with TRBJ1-1; 10 bases map to TRBD1. Germline CDR1 and CDR2: LGHNT and FRNRAP. The CDR3 totals 16 residues. V was pared by 2 bases and J by 6 bases, with 9 bases of the junction left unmatched. The CDR3 sequence is CASGLSLTGQGSEAFF. The CDR3 coding sequence is TGTGCTAGTGGTTTGTCTCTAACGGGACAGGGGTCTGAAGCTTTCTTT.

This rearrangement joins TRBV10-3 to TRBJ2-7, with TRBD1 matching over 7 bases. V gave up 3 bases and J gave up 0 bases; unmatched junction bases: 8. The CDR3 runs to 16 residues. The germline gives CDR1 ENHRY, CDR2 SYGVKD. CDR3 bases: TGTGCCATCAGTGAAATGGACAGGACGAGCTCCTACGAGCAGTACTTC. It yields the protein CAISEMDRTSSYEQYF.

The chain combines TRBV6-1 with TRBJ2-1, with 11 bases fitting TRBD2. J was trimmed by 8 bases and V by 6 bases; bases with no gene match: 9. The CDR3 loop spans 15 amino acids. In germline, CDR1 is MNHNS, CDR2 SASEGT. Here the CDR3 reads CASSGTSGSAYEQFF. CDR3 nucleotides: TGTGCCAGCAGCGGTACTAGCGGGAGCGCGTATGAGCAGTTCTTC.

The chain links TRBV28 to TRBJ2-7; 8 nucleotides match TRBD1. The CDR3 consists of 17 residues. The junction had 17 bases not matched to a gene; V was cut back by 7 bases and J by 3 bases. Germline CDR1 reads MDHEN; CDR2 reads SYDVKM. This CDR3 is CASTPGFGQGRIYEQYF. In DNA, the CDR3 is TGTGCCAGCACCCCCGGTTTCGGACAGGGTAGGATCTACGAGCAGTACTTC.

V and J are TRBV28 and TRBJ1-1, with D maybe TRBD1 (5 bases). Trimming left V 3 bases short and J 7 bases short, with 15 bases between. CDR3 size: 14 residues. Germline CDR1 MDHEN, CDR2 SYDVKM. The DNA for the CDR3 is TGTGCCAGCAGTTTGCAACAGGTATGGGGTGAAGCTTTCTTT. This gives the protein CASSLQQVWGEAFF.

The genes are TRBV19 and TRBJ2-1, with D maybe TRBD1 (5 bases). This CDR3 is 14 amino acids long. Germline V gene data show CDR1 as LNHDA and CDR2 as SQIVND (reference sequence). Trimming removed 3 bases from V and 8 bases from J, with 14 bases in between. CDR3 residues: CASSMVKGIHEQFF. The DNA for the CDR3 is TGTGCCAGTAGTATGGTTAAGGGGATCCATGAGCAGTTCTTC.

This clone was detected only a few times. V is TRBV4-1 and J is TRBJ1-3; D call uncertain. Germline V CDR1 and CDR2: MGHRA, YSYEKL. This CDR3 is 15 amino acids long. V was cut by 1 base and J by 4 bases, with 11 bases left in between. In DNA form, the CDR3 reads TGCGCCAGCAGCCAAGCTCTCGGCTTCGGAAACACCATATATTTT. It translates to CASSQALGFGNTIYF.

This clone has at least ten counts. The V call is TRBV4-2, the J call TRBJ2-6; D is unclear. CDR3 size: 15 residues. Germline CDR1 is LGHNA and CDR2 is YNFKEQ. The germline V and J ends were trimmed by 0 bases and 4 bases, with 7 bases remaining between them. The CDR3 loop reads CASSQEASGANVLTF. The CDR3 DNA is TGTGCCAGCAGCCAAGAAGCTTCCGGGGCCAACGTCCTGACTTTC.

The rearrangement links TRBV28 to TRBJ2-1; no definite D call. Between the trimmed V and J ends, which lost 10 bases and 2 bases, there was a span of 18 bases. The germline CDR1 and CDR2 sequences are MDHEN and SYDVKM. This CDR3 has 15 amino acids. This chain's CDR3 is CAISSRPATYNEQFF. DNA of the CDR3: TGTGCCATTTCCTCCCGCCCGGCAACCTACAATGAGCAGTTCTTC.

As DNA, the CDR3 is TGCGCCAGCAGCCCTCGCCGACTAGCGGGAGCCTCCGAGCAGTACTTC. This codes for CASSPRRLAGASEQYF. J is TRBJ2-7 and V is TRBV4-1; 12 positions agree with TRBD2. The CDR3 extends over 16 amino acids. The germline CDR1 and CDR2 sequences are MGHRA and YSYEKL. Germline trimming cut 4 bases from V and 6 bases from J; bases unmatched to any gene: 10.

The rearrangement joins TRBV2 to TRBJ1-3; maybe TRBD1 (5 bases). CDR3 size: 14 residues. V gave up 6 bases and J gave up 0 bases, with 9 bases separating them. The germline V gene has CDR1 SNHLY and CDR2 FYNNEI. The CDR3 region is CASRGRNSGNTIYF. The CDR3, as DNA: TGTGCCAGCAGGGGACGGAACTCTGGAAACACCATATATTTT.

The chain couples TRBV25-1 to TRBJ2-3; 8 bases fit TRBD2. Losses at the gene ends were 7 bases for V and 0 bases for J; bases not matched to a gene: 3. Germline assignment: CDR1 MGHDK and CDR2 SYGVNS. The CDR3 contains 14 residues. CDR3 in amino acids: CASKAGVSTDTQYF. DNA for the CDR3: TGTGCCAGCAAAGCGGGAGTTAGCACAGATACGCAGTATTTT.

The chain is built from TRBV12-5 and TRBJ2-1; D is ambiguous. Per germline, CDR1 LGHNT and CDR2 FRNRAP. V was pared by 6 bases and J by 5 bases, with 11 bases between. The CDR3 is 13 residues long. The CDR3 DNA reads TGTGCTAGTGGGACAACCCTACACAATGAGCAGTTCTTC. Translated: CASGTTLHNEQFF.